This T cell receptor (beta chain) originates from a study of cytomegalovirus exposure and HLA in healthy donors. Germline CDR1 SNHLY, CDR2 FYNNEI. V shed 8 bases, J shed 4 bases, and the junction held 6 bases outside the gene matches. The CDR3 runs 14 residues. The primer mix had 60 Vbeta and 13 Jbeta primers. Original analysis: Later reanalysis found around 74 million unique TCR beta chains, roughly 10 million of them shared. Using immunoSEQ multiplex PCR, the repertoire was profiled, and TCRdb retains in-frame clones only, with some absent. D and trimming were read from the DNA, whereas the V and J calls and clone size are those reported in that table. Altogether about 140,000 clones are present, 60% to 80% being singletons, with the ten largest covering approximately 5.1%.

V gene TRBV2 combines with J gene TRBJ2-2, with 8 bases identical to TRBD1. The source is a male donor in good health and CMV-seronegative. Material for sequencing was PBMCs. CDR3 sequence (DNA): TGTGCCAGCCGTCGACAGGGGCTCACCGGGGAGCTGTTTTTT. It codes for CASRRQGLTGELFF.